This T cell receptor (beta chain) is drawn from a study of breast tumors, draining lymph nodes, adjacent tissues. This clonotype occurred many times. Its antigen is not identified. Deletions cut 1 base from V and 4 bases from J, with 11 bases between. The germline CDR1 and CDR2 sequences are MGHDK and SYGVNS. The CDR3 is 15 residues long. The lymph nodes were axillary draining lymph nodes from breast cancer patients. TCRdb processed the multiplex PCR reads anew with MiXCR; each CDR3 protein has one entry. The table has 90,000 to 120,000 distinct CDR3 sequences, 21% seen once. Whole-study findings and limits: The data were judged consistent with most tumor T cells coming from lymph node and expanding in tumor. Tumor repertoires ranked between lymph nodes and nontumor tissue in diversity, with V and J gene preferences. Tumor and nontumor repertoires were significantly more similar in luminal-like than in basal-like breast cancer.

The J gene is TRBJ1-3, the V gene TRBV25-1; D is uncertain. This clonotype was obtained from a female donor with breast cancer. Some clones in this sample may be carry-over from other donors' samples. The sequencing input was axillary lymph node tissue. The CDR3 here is CASSESGGLGNTIYF. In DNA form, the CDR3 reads TGTGCCAGCAGTGAATCGGGTGGGCTCGGAAACACCATATATTTT.